This TCR beta chain emerged from a study of T-cell memory formation after mild COVID-19. 5'RACE with constant-segment primers built TCRalpha and TCRbeta cDNA libraries with UMIs. A single record per CDR3 protein comes from TCRdb applying MiXCR to the 5' RACE reads. This table holds around 300,000 distinct CDR3 sequences, roughly 17% found once. A note on this clonotype: Its target is unknown.

Study-level points and caveats: Mainly CM and EM harbored the contracting CD4+ clones; mainly EMRA harbored the CD8+ ones.

Per germline, CDR1 ENHRY and CDR2 SYGVKD. The V gene lost 4 bases and the J gene lost 6 bases, with 14 bases spanning the gap. This CDR3 spans 14 amino acids. V gene TRBV10-3 combines with J gene TRBJ2-3; D is unresolved. The clonotype was recovered from a man aged 18 to 35 who had mild COVID-19 (a few samples of this study predate the infection). Cell type and time point are not known. Source material: PBMCs or a T cell subset sorted from them (not recorded which). This CDR3 reads CAISGYPQTDTQYF. The CDR3 DNA is TGTGCCATCAGTGGTTATCCTCAGACTGATACGCAGTATTTT.